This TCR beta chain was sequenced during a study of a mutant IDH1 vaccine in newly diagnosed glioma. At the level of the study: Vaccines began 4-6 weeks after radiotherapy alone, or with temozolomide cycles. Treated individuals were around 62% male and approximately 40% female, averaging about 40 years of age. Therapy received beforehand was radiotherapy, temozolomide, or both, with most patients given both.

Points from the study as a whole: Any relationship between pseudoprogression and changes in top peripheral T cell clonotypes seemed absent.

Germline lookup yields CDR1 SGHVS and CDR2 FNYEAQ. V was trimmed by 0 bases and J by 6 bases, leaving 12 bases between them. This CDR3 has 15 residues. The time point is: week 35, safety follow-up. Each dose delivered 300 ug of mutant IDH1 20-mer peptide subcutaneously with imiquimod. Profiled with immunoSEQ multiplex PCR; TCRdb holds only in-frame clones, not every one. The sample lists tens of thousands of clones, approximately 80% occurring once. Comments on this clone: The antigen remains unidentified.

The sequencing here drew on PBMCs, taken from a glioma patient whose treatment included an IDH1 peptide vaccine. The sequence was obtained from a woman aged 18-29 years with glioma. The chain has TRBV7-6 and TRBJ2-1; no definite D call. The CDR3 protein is CASSLAGFTSNEQFF. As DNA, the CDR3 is TGTGCCAGCAGCTTAGCGGGGTTTACGAGCAATGAGCAGTTCTTC.